This is a list of T cell receptor beta chains from one sample in a study of blood T cells in healthy people across ages. TCRdb passed the 5' RACE reads through MiXCR, listing each CDR3 protein once. The sample yields around 900,000 distinct CDR3 sequences, 51% seen once. What was sequenced was blood. The receptor source for this set is a woman in her sixties or seventies in good health. Both conserved end residues are part of each CDR3. A D gene is named only where the DNA matches it firmly. Size values are once, few and many counts, or a class for expanded clones, and some rows have none.

V: TRBV5-6; D: NA; J: TRBJ2-7; size: few; CDR3: CASSLGGFSEQYF; DNA: TGTGCCAGCAGCTTGGGGGGCTTTAGCGAGCAGTACTTC
V: TRBV12-3/TRBV12-4; D: TRBD2; J: TRBJ2-7; size: NA; CDR3: CAGSLHRGGPEQYF; DNA: TGTGCCGGCAGTCTCCACCGGGGAGGGCCCGAGCAGTACTTC
V: TRBV28; D: TRBD1; J: TRBJ2-1; size: NA; CDR3: CASCTVWQGVNEQFF; DNA: TGTGCCAGCTGTACCGTCTGGCAGGGGGTGAATGAGCAGTTCTTC
V: TRBV5-4; D: TRBD2; J: TRBJ2-1; size: NA; CDR3: CASSSGGNSYNEQFF; DNA: TGTGCCAGCAGCTCGGGAGGAAACTCCTACAATGAGCAGTTCTTC
V: TRBV6-5; D: NA; J: TRBJ2-7; size: few; CDR3: CASSYSGRLKDEQYF; DNA: TGTGCCAGCAGTTACTCGGGCAGGCTTAAGGACGAGCAGTACTTC
V: TRBV2; D: TRBD1; J: TRBJ1-4; size: NA; CDR3: CATGRQGIEKLFF; DNA: TGTGCCACGGGAAGACAGGGAATTGAAAAACTGTTTTTT
V: TRBV7-2; D: NA; J: TRBJ2-5; size: NA; CDR3: CASSLLREAGTQYF; DNA: TGTGCCAGCAGCTTACTAAGGGAGGCGGGGACCCAGTACTTC
V: TRBV12-3/TRBV12-4; D: TRBD1; J: TRBJ1-5; size: many; CDR3: CASRTGYQPQHF; DNA: TGTGCCAGCAGGACAGGGTATCAGCCCCAGCATTTT
V: TRBV7-9; D: NA; J: TRBJ2-7; size: NA; CDR3: CASSLEKGADEQYF; DNA: TGTGCCAGCAGCTTGGAAAAAGGGGCCGACGAGCAGTACTTC
V: TRBV7-2; D: NA; J: TRBJ2-1; size: NA; CDR3: CASSPYRENEQFF; DNA: TGTGCCAGCAGCCCCTACAGGGAGAATGAGCAGTTCTTC
V: TRBV2; D: TRBD2; J: TRBJ2-1; size: NA; CDR3: CASSAPLLVAGRRKSYNEQFF; DNA: TGTGCCAGCAGTGCACCTCTATTGGTAGCGGGACGTCGGAAGTCCTACAATGAGCAGTTCTTC
V: TRBV7-2; D: NA; J: TRBJ2-3; size: few; CDR3: CASSPDRIGTDTQYF; DNA: TGTGCCAGCAGCCCTGACAGGATAGGCACAGATACGCAGTATTTT
V: TRBV20-1; D: NA; J: TRBJ2-3; size: NA; CDR3: CSAPLSGGGTDTQYF; DNA: TGCAGTGCCCCCCTGAGCGGCGGGGGCACAGATACGCAGTATTTT